Following are 23 T cell receptor beta chains from one sample sequenced in a study of cytomegalovirus exposure and HLA in healthy donors (dated by TCRdb to about 2017). Library preparation was by the immunoSEQ multiplex PCR assay. For the multiplex PCR, a mixture combining 60 forward primers for TCR Vbeta segments and 13 reverse primers for TCR Jbeta segments was used. TCRdb took over this immuneACCESS table, retaining in-frame rearrangements with V and J assigned. Such tables are incomplete; in checked studies, under half of the missing clones stem from an unresolved V gene, and the remainder is unexplained. The sample table contains 100,000 to 150,000 clones; only one count was recorded for roughly 82% of them. Of the sample, roughly 3% falls within the top ten clones. The specimen was PBMCs. Receptors originate from a woman aged 18-35 years in good health and CMV-seropositive.

The chain uses TRBV7-9 and TRBJ2-5; a weak D match, TRBD2 (6 bases). The CDR3 runs to 14 residues. Germline V lookup: CDR1 SEHNR, CDR2 FQNEAQ (reference sequence). Between the trimmed V and J ends, which lost 5 bases and 1 base, there was a span of 11 bases. The CDR3 spells CASSRGWGQETQYF. The CDR3 coding sequence is TGTGCCAGCAGCCGGGGGTGGGGCCAAGAGACCCAGTACTTC.

The rearrangement links TRBV10-2 to TRBJ2-1; TRBD1 is a possible D gene (6 bases). CDR1 and CDR2 from the germline V gene are WSHSY and SAAADI. The length of the CDR3 is 12 residues. Trimming removed 10 bases at V and 2 bases at J, with 9 bases between. The CDR3 DNA reads as TGCGCCACTAGGGGGACCTACAATGAGCAGTTCTTC. This translates into CATRGTYNEQFF.

The CDR3 bases are TGTGCCAGCAGCACCACCCGGGACAGGGTAGGGCTTCGCGGAAACACCATATATTTT. Translating it yields CASSTTRDRVGLRGNTIYF. This chain connects TRBV21-1 to TRBJ1-3; TRBD1 reflects the table's D call only, with no check against the DNA. TRBV21-1 is listed as a pseudogene. The CDR3 has 19 residues.

The chain links TRBV5-1 to TRBJ2-2, with TRBD1 as a possible D gene (5 bases). With 6 bases removed from V and 3 bases from J, the gap between germline ends came to 15 bases. From germline, CDR1 is SGHRS and CDR2 YFSETQ. The CDR3 loop spans 15 amino acids. The CDR3 sequence is CASKVQGLYTGELFF. As DNA, the CDR3 is TGCGCCAGCAAGGTGCAGGGCCTTTACACCGGGGAGCTGTTTTTT.

The sample holds a few counts of this clone. The J gene is TRBJ2-7, the V gene TRBV7-9; tentatively, D is TRBD1 (6 bases). Germline values: CDR1 SEHNR, CDR2 FQNEAQ (reference sequence). Trimming took 6 bases from V and 3 from J, leaving 12 bases between them. CDR3 size: 13 residues. CDR3 loop: CASSPGQIYEQYF. The DNA for the CDR3 is TGTGCCAGCAGTCCTGGACAGATCTACGAGCAGTACTTC.

This clone was picked up a small number of times. V usage is TRBV27 and J usage is TRBJ2-2; 11 bases align to TRBD2. Germline CDR1 MNHEY, CDR2 SMNVEV (reference sequence). CDR3 size: 16 residues. Trimming cost V 7 bases and J 5 bases; bases outside gene matches: 9. DNA for the CDR3: TGTGCCAGCACCCGTCTAGCGGGGGGTGGTACCGGGGAGCTGTTTTTT. Translated: CASTRLAGGGTGELFF.

This clone appeared once. The rearrangement links TRBV30 to TRBJ1-3; D perhaps matches TRBD1 (6 bases). Trimming took off 6 bases at V and 2 bases at J, with 14 bases between the two ends. The CDR3 totals 14 residues. Looked up from germline, CDR1 is GTSNPN and CDR2 is SVGIG (reference sequence). This CDR3 reads CACRGGSPGNTIYF. CDR3 nucleotide sequence: TGTGCCTGTCGGGGGGGCTCCCCTGGAAACACCATATATTTT. The variable domain in full, with the rest retrieved from reference TRBV30 and TRBJ1-3, is SQTIHQWPATLVQPVGSPLSLECTVEGTSNPNLYWYRQAAGRGLQLLFYSVGIGQISSEVPQNLSASRPQDRQFILSSKKLLLSDSGFYLCACRGGSPGNTIYFGEGSWLTVV.

The chain couples TRBV7-3 to TRBJ1-1; TRBD1 aligns across 10 bases. The CDR3 has 14 amino acids. Germline-derived CDR1 and CDR2 are SGHTA and FQGTGA. V shed 4 bases, J shed 11 bases, and the junction held 10 bases outside the gene matches. CDR3 nucleotides: TGTGCCAGCAGCTCACAGGGGACAGGGGCCTTGGCTTTCTTT. It yields the protein CASSSQGTGALAFF.

V is TRBV7-9 and J is TRBJ2-1; D might be TRBD2 (5 bases). V lost 5 bases, J lost 9 bases, and 11 bases lay in between. Germline V gives CDR1 SEHNR, CDR2 FQNEAQ (reference sequence). The CDR3 loop spans 12 amino acids. The CDR3 DNA sequence: TGTGCCAGCAGCCCCCTCGGGGTTGAGCAGTTCTTC. This gives the protein CASSPLGVEQFF.

The rearrangement joins TRBV5-5 to TRBJ2-7; TRBD2 might be the D (6 bases). Germline V gene sequence: CDR1 SGHKS, CDR2 YYEKEE (reference sequence). V gave up 5 bases and J gave up 2 bases, with 11 bases separating them. This CDR3 is built from 13 residues. CDR3 sequence (DNA): TGTGCCAGCAGTTACCCGGGGGCCTACGAGCAGTACTTC. Protein product: CASSYPGAYEQYF.

This chain joins TRBV7-2 and TRBJ2-1; 9 bases are shared with TRBD2. Germline assignment: CDR1 SGHTA and CDR2 FQGNSA. The V segment lost 1 base and the J segment 7 bases; nucleotides outside the gene matches: 8. CDR3 size: 16 residues. The CDR3 sequence is CASSLVETSGQNEQFF. The CDR3 bases are TGTGCCAGCAGCTTAGTTGAGACTAGCGGTCAAAATGAGCAGTTCTTC.

The chain carries TRBV27 and TRBJ2-7, with 10 bases aligning to TRBD1. This CDR3 spans 14 amino acids. CDR1 is MNHEY and CDR2 is SMNVEV in the germline V gene (reference sequence). Losses at the gene ends were 2 bases for V and 4 bases for J; bases not matched to a gene: 2. The CDR3 loop is CASSLAGQGYEQYF. The CDR3 nucleotides are TGTGCCAGCAGTTTAGCGGGACAGGGGTACGAGCAGTACTTC.

This clone has just one count. V usage is TRBV11-2 and J usage is TRBJ1-4; D perhaps matches TRBD1 (6 bases). Looked up from germline, CDR1 is SGHAT and CDR2 is FQNNGV. V was trimmed by 5 bases and J by 4 bases, leaving 17 bases between them. The CDR3 length is 16 residues. DNA of the CDR3: TGTGCCAGCAGCGCAAATTCCAGGGGAAATAATGAAAAACTGTTTTTT. Its translation is CASSANSRGNNEKLFF.

The chain joins TRBV7-3 to TRBJ2-1, with D maybe TRBD2 (6 bases). Trimming cost V 1 base and J 2 bases, with 9 bases left between them. The germline V gene has CDR1 SGHTA and CDR2 FQGTGA. This CDR3 contains 15 residues. Here the CDR3 reads CASSLNGGAYNEQFF. The CDR3 DNA reads as TGTGCCAGCAGCTTAAACGGGGGTGCCTACAATGAGCAGTTCTTC.

The chain uses TRBV7-9 and TRBJ2-7, with no clear D. V shed 3 bases and J shed 2 bases, with 5 bases lying between them. The germline CDR1 and CDR2 sequences are SEHNR and FQNEAQ (reference sequence). The CDR3 extends over 12 amino acids. CDR3 sequence (DNA): TGTGCCAGCAGCTTCGAGACCTACGAGCAGTACTTC. Its translation is CASSFETYEQYF.

The chain links TRBV5-1 to TRBJ1-2; possibly TRBD1 for D (5 bases). CDR1 is SGHRS, CDR2 YFSETQ, per germline. The CDR3 spans 15 residues. Trimming removed 0 bases at V and 3 bases at J, with 12 bases between. As DNA, the CDR3 is TGCGCCAGCAGCTTGGCCGGGGGGACGGACTATGGCTACACCTTC. Its translation is CASSLAGGTDYGYTF.

This chain uses TRBV4-1 with TRBJ1-5; no reliable D call. Deletions cut 3 bases from V and 7 bases from J, with 16 bases between. Germline V gene lookup returns CDR1 MGHRA and CDR2 YSYEKL. CDR3 length: 15 residues. The CDR3 protein is CASSHDPGIWQPQHF. As DNA, the CDR3 is TGCGCCAGCAGCCACGACCCAGGAATTTGGCAGCCCCAGCATTTT.

The rearrangement links TRBV28 to TRBJ2-5, with 8 nucleotides matching TRBD2. There are 14 residues in the CDR3. Trimming at V came to 10 bases and at J to 5 bases, leaving 12 bases not matched to a gene. Looked up from germline, CDR1 is MDHEN and CDR2 is SYDVKM. As DNA, the CDR3 is TGTGCCACCGGATTAGCGGGACCCTCGGAGACCCAGTACTTC. This codes for CATGLAGPSETQYF.

This chain connects TRBV6-5 to TRBJ2-3; D gene unclear. The CDR3 runs to 12 residues. Germline CDR1 MNHEY, CDR2 SVGAGI. Between the trimmed V and J ends, which lost 6 bases and 3 bases, there was a span of 7 bases. CDR3 nucleotide sequence: TGTGCCAGCAGCCCCGGGACAGATACGCAGTATTTT. The encoded protein is CASSPGTDTQYF.

CDR3 DNA: TGTGCCAGCAGCCCCGGCCGGGGGTTGGGGTCACCCCTCCACTTT. Its translation: CASSPGRGLGSPLHF. This chain links TRBV28 with TRBJ1-6; D may be TRBD1 (5 bases). The CDR3 sequence is 15 residues long. Trimming removed 6 bases from V and 10 bases from J, with 19 bases in between. Germline CDR1 reads MDHEN; CDR2 reads SYDVKM. Combining the CDR3 with reference TRBV28 and TRBJ1-6 gives the whole variable domain DVKVTQSSRYLVKRTGEKVFLECVQDMDHENMFWYRQDPGLGLRLIYFSYDVKMKEKGDIPEGYSVSREKKERFSLILESASTNQTSMYLCASSPGRGLGSPLHFGNGTRLTVT.

The gene calls are TRBV6-1 and TRBJ2-1, with TRBD2 matching 13 bases. The CDR3 consists of 15 residues. Trimming at V came to 7 bases and at J to 4 bases, leaving 4 bases not matched to a gene. The germline gives CDR1 MNHNS, CDR2 SASEGT. The CDR3 DNA sequence: TGTGCCAGCAAAAAGGGACTAGCGGGGTACAATGAGCAGTTCTTC. Residues: CASKKGLAGYNEQFF.

The rearrangement joins TRBV6-5 to TRBJ2-1, with D maybe TRBD2 (5 bases). V lost 1 base, J lost 8 bases, and 9 bases lay in between. CDR1 and CDR2 from the germline V gene are MNHEY and SVGAGI. This CDR3 is built from 13 residues. The CDR3 here is CASSYFGGDEQFF. The CDR3 nucleotides read TGTGCCAGCAGTTACTTCGGAGGCGATGAGCAGTTCTTC.

The chain employs TRBV6-1 and TRBJ2-7; no clear D. Germline CDR1 is MNHNS and CDR2 is SASEGT. There are 13 residues in the CDR3. Trimming left V 10 bases short and J 2 bases short, with 15 bases between. The CDR3 protein is CATYDSSAYEQYF. CDR3 nucleotides: TGTGCCACCTATGACTCGAGCGCCTACGAGCAGTACTTC.